These 4 T cell receptor beta chains share one sample of origin, sequenced in a study of CD8+ T cells in alopecia areata. As for treatment: oral pan-JAK inhibitor, 5-10 mg twice daily. Extraction of RNA preceded its reverse transcription into cDNA, which served as the sequencing template. Measured with immunoSEQ multiplex PCR; TCRdb has only the in-frame clones, and not every one. The sample has around 300,000 clones; around 64% are singletons. Sequences were derived from CD4+ T cells sorted from blood, sampled at approximately week 52, from a patient treated with tofacitinib. Every receptor here comes from a human donor with alopecia areata.

V is TRBV7-8 and J is TRBJ2-3, with a weak D call TRBD1 (6 bases). V shed 1 base and J shed 6 bases, with 14 bases lying between them. CDR1 is SGHVS, CDR2 FQNEAQ, per germline. The CDR3 is 15 residues long. CDR3 coding DNA: TGTGCCAGCAGCTTAGGTACAGGGAGATGGGATACGCAGTATTTT. Encoded protein: CASSLGTGRWDTQYF.

This sequence joins TRBV30 and TRBJ1-2; the D gene is possibly TRBD1 (6 bases). Germline values: CDR1 GTSNPN, CDR2 SVGIG (reference sequence). This CDR3 contains 12 residues. Trimming stripped 5 bases from V and 8 bases from J, with 15 bases between. The CDR3 here is CAWSRQGRGYTF. The CDR3 nucleotides are TGTGCCTGGTCCCGGCAGGGGCGAGGCTACACCTTC.

This clone was seen just once. A read error may produce the germline difference seen at one junction end. This chain joins TRBV7-7 and TRBJ2-5, with D possibly matching TRBD2 (5 bases). CDR1 is SSHAT and CDR2 is FNYEAQ in the germline V gene (reference sequence). The CDR3 is made up of 15 amino acids. CDR3 bases: TGTGCTAGCAGCCCCCGATTTGGAGGAGCGGAGACCCAGTACTTC. Translating it yields CASSPRFGGAETQYF. The whole variable domain, remainder taken from reference TRBV7-7 and TRBJ2-5, is GAGVSQSPRYKVTKRGQDVTLRCDPISSHATLYWYQQALGQGPEFLTYFNYEAQPDKSGLPSDRFSAERPEGSISTLTIQRTEQRDSAMYRCASSPRFGGAETQYFGPGTRLLVL.

The chain has TRBV7-8 and TRBJ1-2; possible D gene TRBD1, 6 bases. V was trimmed by 7 bases and J by 4 bases, leaving 22 bases between them. This CDR3 comprises 16 residues. Per germline, CDR1 SGHVS and CDR2 FQNEAQ. CDR3 in DNA: TGTGCCAGCACCCTGTCCGGGGCAGGGGCGGTCTATGGCTACACCTTC. This encodes CASTLSGAGAVYGYTF.